This is a list of T cell receptor beta chains from one sample in a study of T-cell reconstitution after alpha-beta-depleted transplantation in children. From the PCR reads, TCRdb called clonotypes with MiXCR, one entry per CDR3 protein. The sample gives more than 450,000 distinct CDR3 sequences, about 18% of which show up once; approximately 3% is in the top ten. The sequencing used PBMCs from the stem cell graft donor, collected from the stem cell graft. The receptor set was obtained from a human donor who donated a stem cell graft to a child with acute lymphoblastic leukemia. The CDR3 runs from the conserved cysteine through the conserved F or W. Each record gives: D gene, J gene, CDR3 length, clone size, V gene, CDR3 DNA, CDR3 protein. The D gene is left open where the match is weak. A clone size is listed for some rows: how often the clone was seen (once, few, many), or a class if it is expanded.

>-|TRBJ1-5|14|-|TRBV27
TGTGCCAGCAGTTCAACGGCCCCTAGGGAGCCCCAGCATTTT
CASSSTAPREPQHF
>TRBD1|TRBJ1-2|18|few|TRBV10-3
TGTGCCATCAGTGAAACGCTCGGAAAGAAGACAGGGAACTATGGCTACACCTTC
CAISETLGKKTGNYGYTF
>TRBD2|TRBJ2-5|18|few|TRBV5-1
TGCGCCAGCAGCTTGGCCCTAGCGGGAGTCCCCCTCAAAGAGACCCAGTACTTC
CASSLALAGVPLKETQYF
>-|TRBJ1-6|13|few|TRBV20-1
TGCAGTGCTAGGGGAGTTCATAATTCACCCCTCCACTTT
CSARGVHNSPLHF
>-|TRBJ2-7|14|few|TRBV7-8
TGTGCCAGCAGCTCTCCAGGACACCTCTACGAGCAGTACTTC
CASSSPGHLYEQYF
>-|TRBJ2-3|15|-|TRBV29-1
TGCAGCGTTTTACGTAGCGGAACTAGCACAGATACGCAGTATTTT
CSVLRSGTSTDTQYF
>-|TRBJ2-7|13|many|TRBV4-1
TGCGCCAGCAGCCAAGGACAGGTAGACGAGCAGTACTTC
CASSQGQVDEQYF
>TRBD1|TRBJ1-2|16|many|TRBV4-1
TGCGCCAGCAGCCAAGCCCCCACTGACAGGGCCTATGGCTACACCTTC
CASSQAPTDRAYGYTF
>-|TRBJ2-7|16|few|TRBV6-5
TGTGCCAGCAGTTACGGATGGAGCGAGGCCCTCTACGAGCAGTACTTC
CASSYGWSEALYEQYF
>-|TRBJ2-7|14|many|TRBV5-1
TGCGCCAGCAGCGGACAACAGCTTACCTACGAGCAGTACTTC
CASSGQQLTYEQYF
>TRBD2|TRBJ2-2|17|few|TRBV3-1
TGTGCCAGCAGCCATCTTTTACTAGCGGGAGTCACCGGGGAGCTGTTTTTT
CASSHLLLAGVTGELFF
>-|TRBJ2-7|15|few|TRBV12-3/TRBV12-4
TGTGCCAGCAGTTTATACCGGGAGCGTCCCTACGAGCAGTACTTC
CASSLYRERPYEQYF
>-|TRBJ2-1|15|-|TRBV12-3/TRBV12-4
TGTGCCAGCAGTCACCGGGACTCTCCCTACAATGAGCAGTTCTTC
CASSHRDSPYNEQFF
>-|TRBJ2-3|14|-|TRBV7-9
TGTGCCAGCAGCTTGGCGGGATCGGCAGATACGCAGTATTTT
CASSLAGSADTQYF
>-|TRBJ2-2|15|-|TRBV12-3/TRBV12-4
TGTGCCAGCAGTTTGGGAGACACCCGCACCGGGGAGCTGTTTTTT
CASSLGDTRTGELFF
>TRBD2|TRBJ2-7|14|-|TRBV2
TGTGCCGGCAGGGCTAGCGGACTCTCCTACGAGCAGTACTTC
CAGRASGLSYEQYF